This T cell receptor (beta chain) was observed in a study of technical replicates of blood from several donors. Only in-frame clones appear in the TCRdb table, and some are missing; sequencing was by immunoSEQ multiplex PCR. The sample consists of approximately 53,000 clones, 90% to 96% of them appearing once. V lost 4 bases and J lost 4, with 12 bases in between. Germline assignment: CDR1 SGHAT and CDR2 FQNNGV. The length of the CDR3 is 14 residues. This chain uses TRBV11-2 with TRBJ2-3, with D unresolved. The clonotype originates from a human donor in good health. The sequenced material came from T cells isolated from PBMCs. In DNA, the CDR3 is TGTGCCAGCAGCTCGGCCCCCGAGGCAGATACGCAGTATTTT. This codes for CASSSAPEADTQYF.